Following are 32 T cell receptor beta chains from one sample sequenced in a study of vaccination effects on CD4 cells after COVID-19. These receptors have no identified antigens. Between days 9 and 10 of culture, CD4+ T cells were separated out. Two doses of BNT162b2 or mRNA-1273 vaccine were administered to participants. Method: immunoSEQ multiplex PCR; TCRdb's copy keeps in-frame clones and lacks some. The table has 40,000 to 45,000 clones, around 71% seen once. The sequenced sample was CD4+ T cells from PBMCs cultured without peptide, obtained after COVID-19 vaccination. The receptors originated from a human donor who received a COVID-19 vaccine.

This clone has more than one count but fewer than ten. The rearrangement joins TRBV5-1 to TRBJ2-7; possibly TRBD2 for D (6 bases). CDR3 length: 14 residues. The germline CDR1 and CDR2 sequences are SGHRS and YFSETQ. V dropped 5 bases and J dropped 5 bases, with 17 bases sitting between them. Here the CDR3 reads CASSSNGGPHEQYF. The CDR3 DNA is TGCGCCAGCAGTAGTAACGGAGGGCCTCACGAGCAGTACTTC.

V is TRBV13 and J is TRBJ1-4; 8 bases fit TRBD1. J gave up 8 bases and V 2 bases, and 4 bases lay outside the gene matches. CDR1 and CDR2 from the germline V gene are PRHDT and FYEKMQ (reference sequence). The CDR3 contains 14 residues. This CDR3 reads CASSLKTGEEKLFF. In DNA, the CDR3 is TGTGCCAGCAGCTTAAAGACAGGGGAGGAAAAACTGTTTTTT.

This clone was recorded a few times. The chain combines TRBV5-4 with TRBJ2-2, with TRBD2 matching over 11 bases. The V gene end was trimmed by 0 bases and the J gene end by 8 bases; junction bases not matched to a gene: 6. CDR1 is SGHNT and CDR2 is YYREEE in the germline V gene (reference sequence). The CDR3 contains 16 residues. CDR3 DNA: TGTGCCAGCAGCTTGGGACTAGCGGGACTATCTGGGGAGCTGTTTTTT. Translating it yields CASSLGLAGLSGELFF.

This clone came up a few times. J is TRBJ1-5 and V is TRBV10-2; unclear D gene. Trimming removed 6 bases from V and 0 bases from J, with 9 bases in between. Germline CDR1 WSHSY, CDR2 SAAADI. CDR3 length: 14 amino acids. The CDR3 nucleotides read TGCGCCAGCAGACCCGGGGTTAGCAATCAGCCCCAGCATTTT. Translating gives CASRPGVSNQPQHF.

This clone was seen only once. This chain links TRBV7-8 with TRBJ1-6; unclear D gene. V gave up 3 bases and J gave up 7 bases, with 7 bases separating them. This CDR3 is built from 13 residues. The germline V gene has CDR1 SGHVS and CDR2 FQNEAQ. CDR3 protein: CASSFLTNSPLHF. CDR3 coding DNA: TGTGCCAGCAGCTTCTTGACGAATTCACCCCTCCACTTT.

A few counts support this clone. This rearrangement joins TRBV2 to TRBJ2-7, with 8 nucleotides matching TRBD1. From germline, CDR1 is SNHLY and CDR2 FYNNEI. V lost 4 bases to trimming and J lost 6 bases; unmatched junction nucleotides: 11. The CDR3 has 15 residues. The CDR3 loop is CASSGSSGGPREQYF. The DNA of the CDR3 is TGTGCCAGCAGTGGTTCGTCAGGGGGCCCACGCGAGCAGTACTTC.

This clone turned up a few times. This chain joins TRBV12-3 or TRBV12-4 and TRBJ2-5; no clear D gene. V lost 6 bases and J lost 4, with 12 bases in between. There are 13 residues in the CDR3. CDR3 nucleotides: TGTGCCAGCAGCCACCTCATGGGAGAGACCCAGTACTTC. Its protein product is CASSHLMGETQYF.

The genes are TRBV19 and TRBJ1-3, with D uncertain. V gave up 3 bases and J gave up 4 bases, with 7 bases separating them. The germline V gene encodes CDR1 LNHDA and CDR2 SQIVND (reference sequence). This CDR3 spans 13 amino acids. The CDR3 nucleotides are TGTGCCAGTAGTATCGGACGAGGAAACACCATATATTTT. This sequence encodes CASSIGRGNTIYF.

The chain has TRBV19 and TRBJ1-2; a possible D gene is TRBD1 (6 bases). V lost 9 bases and J lost 4, with 21 bases in between. There are 15 residues in the CDR3. The germline gives CDR1 LNHDA, CDR2 SQIVND (reference sequence). The CDR3 sequence is CASAQGTGLSYGYTF. The CDR3 DNA sequence: TGTGCCAGCGCCCAGGGAACAGGGCTGAGCTATGGCTACACCTTC.

The chain uses TRBV10-3 and TRBJ1-2; D is possibly TRBD1 (5 bases). CDR3 size: 15 residues. Deletions cut 1 base from V and 5 bases from J, with 14 bases between. Germline V CDR1 and CDR2: ENHRY, SYGVKD. CDR3 residues: CAISEYEGPGYGYTF. For the CDR3, the DNA is TGTGCCATCAGTGAGTACGAGGGGCCGGGGTATGGCTACACCTTC.

The table lists this clone with a few counts. This sequence joins TRBV18 and TRBJ1-2, with 10 bases aligning to TRBD1. V lost 3 bases and J lost 7; bases outside the gene matches: 5. Germline CDR1 and CDR2: KGHSH and LQKENI. CDR3 size: 14 residues. CDR3 residues: CASSPYRDRGGYTF. CDR3 sequence (DNA): TGTGCCAGCTCACCCTACCGGGACAGGGGTGGCTACACCTTC.

This clone was detected a few times. The chain couples TRBV23-1 to TRBJ1-1; D remains ambiguous. TRBV23-1 is an ORF, with its function uncertain. The CDR3 covers 13 residues. V lost 0 bases and J 9 bases, leaving 11 bases between the germline ends. The CDR3 reads CASSQSWKRKAFF. The CDR3 DNA follows: TGCGCCAGCAGTCAATCGTGGAAACGGAAAGCTTTCTTT.

This chain uses TRBV4-1 with TRBJ1-1; the D gene is possibly TRBD1 (6 bases). The CDR3 is 15 residues long. The germline gives CDR1 MGHRA, CDR2 YSYEKL. Trimming cost V 8 bases and J 6 bases, with 22 bases left between them. CDR3 DNA: TGCGCCAGCTACCGGCAGGAGGGGGTTTTCGCTGAAGCTTTCTTT. It translates to CASYRQEGVFAEAFF.

This clone has more than one count but fewer than ten. The chain combines TRBV5-6 with TRBJ2-7; D ambiguous. CDR1 and CDR2 (germline): SGHDT, YYEEEE. This CDR3 region has 12 residues. V dropped 4 bases and J dropped 2 bases, with 7 bases sitting between them. The CDR3 sequence is CASSRPAYEQYF. The CDR3 nucleotides are TGTGCCAGCAGCCGCCCTGCCTACGAGCAGTACTTC.

This clone was seen only once. The gene calls are TRBV5-1 and TRBJ2-5; 10 bases line up with TRBD1. The CDR3 contains 15 residues. Germline V gives CDR1 SGHRS, CDR2 YFSETQ. Trimming cost V 3 bases and J 2 bases; bases outside gene matches: 4. CDR3 residues: CASSSGQGSQETQYF. The CDR3 DNA is TGCGCCAGCAGCTCGGGACAGGGGTCGCAAGAGACCCAGTACTTC.

This clone came up a few times. This chain uses TRBV11-2 with TRBJ2-7; a weak D match, TRBD2 (6 bases). V was pared by 1 base and J by 7 bases, with 11 bases between. Germline V gene sequence: CDR1 SGHAT, CDR2 FQNNGV. The CDR3 covers 13 residues. In nucleotides, the CDR3 is TGTGCCAGCAGCTTAGGCGGCGCGGGGGAGCAGTACTTC. This sequence encodes CASSLGGAGEQYF.

CDR3 in amino acids: CASSVAGEETQYF. CDR3 DNA: TGTGCCAGCAGTGTAGCGGGGGAAGAGACCCAGTACTTC. This chain links TRBV2 with TRBJ2-5, with TRBD2 identical over 9 bases. The CDR3 totals 13 residues. With 4 bases clipped from V and 3 bases from J, the junction kept 0 bases outside the gene matches. Per germline, CDR1 SNHLY and CDR2 FYNNEI.

The chain carries TRBV24-1 and TRBJ1-1, with D perhaps matching TRBD1 (6 bases). V was cut by 2 bases and J by 1 base, with 10 bases left in between. CDR1 is KGHDR, CDR2 SFDVKD, per germline. This CDR3 has 15 amino acids. In nucleotides, the CDR3 is TGTGCCACCAGTGATTCCCAGGGGTGGAACACTGAAGCTTTCTTT. Its translation is CATSDSQGWNTEAFF.

This clone was seen a few times. The chain uses TRBV6-1 and TRBJ1-2, with a possible D match to TRBD1 (5 bases). This CDR3 is 13 amino acids long. Per germline, CDR1 MNHNS and CDR2 SASEGT. Trimming removed 1 base from V and 6 bases from J, with 9 bases in between. DNA for the CDR3: TGTGCCAGCAGTGAAGGGGGGTCTCATGGCTACACCTTC. Translation gives CASSEGGSHGYTF.

This rearrangement joins TRBV11-2 to TRBJ1-1, with a weak D call TRBD1 (6 bases). The V and J ends lost 1 base and 1 base respectively, with 10 bases between them. The CDR3 runs 15 residues. CDR1 and CDR2 (germline): SGHAT, FQNNGV. The CDR3 DNA sequence: TGTGCCAGCAGCTTAGTCCCGACAGGGAACACTGAAGCTTTCTTT. This translates into CASSLVPTGNTEAFF.

The table lists this clone with a count of one. The rearrangement links TRBV7-8 to TRBJ2-7; 11 positions match TRBD2. Trimming cost V 5 bases and J 0 bases; bases outside gene matches: 12. This CDR3 spans 18 amino acids. Germline V gives CDR1 SGHVS, CDR2 FQNEAQ. CDR3 bases: TGTGCCAGCAGCCCGAACCACAAAACTAGCGGGAGCTCCTACGAGCAGTACTTC. It codes for CASSPNHKTSGSSYEQYF.

The chain links TRBV19 to TRBJ2-5, with D perhaps TRBD2 (6 bases). This CDR3 is built from 15 residues. Germline CDR1 and CDR2: LNHDA and SQIVND (reference sequence). The V end was cut by 7 bases, the J end by 1 base, with 16 bases between. The CDR3 nucleotides read TGTGCCAGTATGGCGGGACTCGGGGCCCAAGAGACCCAGTACTTC. Translated: CASMAGLGAQETQYF. The full variable domain, rest sourced from reference TRBV19 and TRBJ2-5, is DGGITQSPKYLFRKEGQNVTLSCEQNLNHDAMYWYRQDPGQGLRLIYYSQIVNDFQKGDIAEGYSVSREKKESFPLTVTSAQKNPTAFYLCASMAGLGAQETQYFGPGTRLLVL.

The genes are TRBV18 and TRBJ1-2; unclear D gene. Germline V gene lookup returns CDR1 KGHSH and CDR2 LQKENI. The CDR3 runs to 13 residues. V dropped 1 base and J dropped 5 bases, with 8 bases sitting between them. This chain's CDR3 is CASSPLEQYGYTF. The CDR3 region has the DNA TGTGCCAGCTCACCACTTGAGCAGTATGGCTACACCTTC.

The V and J genes are TRBV19 and TRBJ2-7; D not resolved. Gene TRBJ2-5 matches the end of the DNA better, so the J call may be wrong. Germline CDR1 and CDR2: LNHDA and SQIVND (reference sequence). The CDR3 extends over 12 amino acids. CDR3 loop: CASSILGETQYF. CDR3 coding DNA: TGTGCCAGTAGTATATTAGGAGAGACCCAGTACTTC.

The chain links TRBV27 to TRBJ2-5; weak D call: TRBD2 (7 bases). V was trimmed by 6 bases and J by 4 bases, leaving 21 bases between them. The CDR3 runs to 16 residues. Looked up from germline, CDR1 is MNHEY and CDR2 is SMNVEV (reference sequence). For the CDR3, the DNA is TGTGCCAGCAGGGGGACAAGCGGGGCCTCCGTAGAGACCCAGTACTTC. Its translation is CASRGTSGASVETQYF.

V gene TRBV5-8 combines with J gene TRBJ1-4, with 9 bases lining up with TRBD1. This CDR3 comprises 14 residues. The V and J ends lost 4 bases and 7 bases, in that order; junction bases with no gene match: 5. Germline values: CDR1 SGHTS, CDR2 YDEGEE. CDR3 in DNA: TGTGCCAGCAGCGTGGGACAGGGTGTTGAAAAACTGTTTTTT. Protein product: CASSVGQGVEKLFF.

This clone was seen a few times. This chain connects TRBV10-2 to TRBJ2-1, with 7 positions matching TRBD2. The CDR3 has 15 residues. V was clipped by 0 bases and J by 1 base; unmatched bases: 0. The germline V gene encodes CDR1 WSHSY and CDR2 SAAADI. As DNA, the CDR3 is TGCGCCAGCAGTGAGTCGGGGGGGTCCTACAATGAGCAGTTCTTC. This translates into CASSESGGSYNEQFF.

This rearrangement joins TRBV29-1 to TRBJ1-1; 7 nucleotides line up with TRBD1. The CDR3 totals 14 residues. With 8 bases clipped from V and 1 base from J, the junction kept 10 bases outside the gene matches. Per germline, CDR1 SQVTM and CDR2 ANQGSEA. CDR3 in amino acids: CSSLTRDRNTEAFF. The CDR3 DNA reads TGCAGCTCACTTACCCGGGACAGGAACACTGAAGCTTTCTTT.

The rearrangement links TRBV6-1 to TRBJ1-2, with D uncertain. CDR1 MNHNS and CDR2 SASEGT come from the germline V gene. The length of the CDR3 is 16 residues. Trimming cost V 1 base and J 1 base, with 13 bases left between them. The CDR3 sequence is CASSEGPTVINYGYTF. CDR3 DNA: TGTGCCAGCAGTGAAGGTCCCACAGTAATTAACTATGGCTACACCTTC.

The V call is TRBV6-5, the J call TRBJ1-2; 9 nucleotides match TRBD1. The CDR3 extends over 13 amino acids. Germline V gene sequence: CDR1 MNHEY, CDR2 SVGAGI. V trimming: 5 bases; J trimming: 5 bases; junction bases outside the gene matches: 3. The CDR3 DNA reads TGTGCCAGCAGTCGGGACAGGGAGTATGGCTACACCTTC. Amino acids: CASSRDREYGYTF.

The rearrangement joins TRBV7-7 to TRBJ2-5; TRBD2 matches 12 bases. Germline V gene data show CDR1 as SSHAT and CDR2 as FNYEAQ (reference sequence). With 1 base clipped from V and 2 bases from J, the junction kept 5 bases outside the gene matches. The CDR3 consists of 17 residues. The CDR3 loop reads CASSLGRLAGEQETQYF. DNA for the CDR3: TGTGCCAGCAGCTTAGGAAGACTAGCGGGGGAGCAAGAGACCCAGTACTTC.

This sequence joins TRBV7-7 and TRBJ2-3; D may be TRBD2 (6 bases). This CDR3 spans 15 amino acids. CDR1 and CDR2 (germline): SSHAT, FNYEAQ (reference sequence). V lost 3 bases and J lost 3, with 13 bases in between. DNA for the CDR3: TGTGCCAGCAGCTTTTCGGGAGCGGGTACAGATACGCAGTATTTT. Its protein product is CASSFSGAGTDTQYF.